This passage covers 26 T cell receptor beta chains from one sample sequenced in a study of cytomegalovirus exposure and HLA in healthy donors. Vbeta (60) and Jbeta (13) primers were used in the PCR. The data were produced by immunoSEQ multiplex PCR, yet TCRdb's version contains in-frame clones alone and is incomplete. The table records around 62,000 clones, around 77% of them present only once. The specimen sequenced was PBMCs. All receptors derive from a male donor in good health and CMV-seropositive.

The rearrangement uses TRBV6-6 and TRBJ2-3; possible D gene TRBD2, 6 bases. Germline lookup yields CDR1 MNHNY and CDR2 SVGAGI (reference sequence). The CDR3 contains 15 residues. Deletions cut 2 bases from V and 6 bases from J, with 15 bases between. CDR3 region: CASSYRPTGEDTQYF. The CDR3 coding sequence is TGTGCCAGCAGTTACCGCCCCACGGGGGAGGATACGCAGTATTTT.

This clone occurred once. This chain uses TRBV5-6 with TRBJ1-3, with 7 positions matching TRBD1. Germline V gene lookup returns CDR1 SGHDT and CDR2 YYEEEE. After removal of 4 bases from V and 7 bases from J, the junction contained 8 bases not matched to a gene. The CDR3 totals 14 residues. The CDR3 is CASSPGQALNTIYF. The CDR3 nucleotides read TGTGCCAGCAGCCCCGGACAGGCCTTGAACACCATATATTTT.

The chain recombines TRBV25-1 with TRBJ2-7; 10 nucleotides agree with TRBD2. Per germline, CDR1 MGHDK and CDR2 SYGVNS. Losses at the gene ends were 3 bases for V and 0 bases for J; bases not matched to a gene: 11. The CDR3 covers 18 residues. The CDR3 sequence is CASSDPAPSGGNSYEQYF. DNA of the CDR3: TGTGCCAGCAGTGATCCAGCTCCTAGCGGGGGAAACTCCTACGAGCAGTACTTC.

The chain links TRBV4-3 to TRBJ2-7; TRBD2 aligns across 12 bases. Germline values: CDR1 LGHNA, CDR2 YSLEER. The CDR3 has 15 amino acids. Trimming at V came to 4 bases and at J to 1 base, leaving 2 bases not matched to a gene. The CDR3 bases are TGCGCCAGCAGCCCCGGACTAGCGGGATCCTACGAGCAGTACTTC. Its translation: CASSPGLAGSYEQYF.

This clone showed up just once. The J gene is TRBJ2-3, the V gene TRBV7-3; the match to TRBD2 covers 13 bases. Germline lookup yields CDR1 SGHTA and CDR2 FQGTGA. V lost 4 bases to trimming and J lost 5 bases; unmatched junction nucleotides: 3. This CDR3 region has 15 residues. CDR3 DNA: TGTGCCAGCAGCTCGGGACTAGCGGGGCGAGATACGCAGTATTTT. This sequence encodes CASSSGLAGRDTQYF. The full variable domain, completed using reference TRBV7-3 and TRBJ2-3, is GAGVSQTPSNKVTEKGKYVELRCDPISGHTALYWYRQSLGQGPEFLIYFQGTGAADDSGLPNDRFFAVRPEGSVSTLKIQRTERGDSAVYLCASSSGLAGRDTQYFGPGTRLTVL.

The V and J genes are TRBV7-2 and TRBJ1-1; D gene uncertain. Trimming cost V 2 bases and J 1 base, with 8 bases left between them. The CDR3 has 14 amino acids. The germline gives CDR1 SGHTA, CDR2 FQGNSA. The CDR3 DNA is TGTGCCAGCAGCTTAAGCCACAGGAACACTGAAGCTTTCTTT. Translated: CASSLSHRNTEAFF.

V is TRBV9 and J is TRBJ1-1, with D hard to call. Germline CDR1 reads SGDLS; CDR2 reads YYNGEE. This CDR3 has 14 residues. The V end was cut by 5 bases, the J end by 3 bases, with 14 bases between. The CDR3 sequence: CASSPTTFYTEAFF. Written as DNA, the CDR3 is TGTGCCAGCAGTCCTACCACTTTCTACACTGAAGCTTTCTTT.

The chain has TRBV9 and TRBJ1-1, with a tentative D call TRBD1 (5 bases). The CDR3 covers 15 residues. V gave up 4 bases and J gave up 1 base, with 14 bases separating them. The germline CDR1 and CDR2 sequences are SGDLS and YYNGEE. The CDR3 sequence is CASSLTTVTNTEAFF. Here the CDR3 DNA reads TGTGCCAGCAGCCTCACGACAGTCACGAACACTGAAGCTTTCTTT.

The chain combines TRBV19 with TRBJ1-2; 9 bases fit TRBD1. Trimming cost V 2 bases and J 4 bases; bases outside gene matches: 5. Germline values: CDR1 LNHDA, CDR2 SQIVND (reference sequence). CDR3 size: 15 residues. Written as DNA, the CDR3 is TGTGCCAGTAGTATAAAGAGGGACAGGGTCTATGGCTACACCTTC. It specifies CASSIKRDRVYGYTF.

About this clone itself: Other DNA sequences within the sample encode an identical CDR3. The rearrangement links TRBV30 to TRBJ2-7, with 7 bases identical to TRBD1. J gave up 4 bases and V 1 base, and 7 bases lay outside the gene matches. The CDR3 sequence is 14 residues long. The germline CDR1 and CDR2 sequences are GTSNPN and SVGIG (reference sequence). Here the CDR3 reads CAWSDRTGLYEQYF. As DNA, the CDR3 is TGTGCCTGGAGTGACCGGACAGGATTATACGAGCAGTACTTC.

The rearrangement uses TRBV6-5 and TRBJ2-7; tentative D call: TRBD2 (6 bases). Trimming removed 5 bases from V and 6 bases from J, with 17 bases in between. The CDR3 extends over 14 amino acids. CDR1 and CDR2 (germline): MNHEY, SVGAGI. CDR3 amino acids: CASSLLARDPEQYF. Written as DNA, the CDR3 is TGTGCCAGCAGTCTACTAGCTCGAGACCCCGAGCAGTACTTC.

This clone was counted between two and nine times. This rearrangement joins TRBV18 to TRBJ2-7, with D unresolved. The germline V and J ends were trimmed by 6 bases and 4 bases, with 13 bases remaining between them. Looked up from germline, CDR1 is KGHSH and CDR2 is LQKENI. The CDR3 has 13 residues. The CDR3 nucleotides read TGTGCCAGCTCCCAATCCAGTATTTACGAGCAGTACTTC. Encoded protein: CASSQSSIYEQYF.

This chain links TRBV2 with TRBJ2-6, with 9 bases fitting TRBD1. The V segment lost 8 bases and the J segment 0 bases; nucleotides outside the gene matches: 5. Germline V gene sequence: CDR1 SNHLY, CDR2 FYNNEI. CDR3 length: 16 amino acids. The CDR3 DNA is TGTGCCAGCCGGACAGGGGTGAGCTCTGGGGCCAACGTCCTGACTTTC. Its protein product is CASRTGVSSGANVLTF.

V usage is TRBV29-1 and J usage is TRBJ2-3; 7 bases agree with TRBD2. The germline gives CDR1 SQVTM, CDR2 ANQGSEA. The trim removed 2 bases at V and 2 bases at J, leaving 7 bases unmatched. The CDR3 totals 15 residues. The CDR3 region is CSVERLAAPTDTQYF. DNA of the CDR3: TGCAGCGTTGAAAGGCTAGCGGCACCCACAGATACGCAGTATTTT.

This rearrangement joins TRBV15 to TRBJ1-1; tentative D call: TRBD1 (5 bases). In germline, CDR1 is LNHNV, CDR2 YYDKDF (reference sequence). This CDR3 is 15 amino acids long. V was trimmed by 1 base and J by 1 base, leaving 10 bases between them. As DNA, the CDR3 is TGTGCCACCAGCAGAGTTGCCAGGGCGAACACTGAAGCTTTCTTT. This codes for CATSRVARANTEAFF.

This chain connects TRBV7-9 to TRBJ1-2, with TRBD1 as a possible D gene (5 bases). Germline CDR1 and CDR2: SEHNR and FQNEAQ (reference sequence). V lost 1 base to trimming and J lost 4 bases, with 13 bases between them. The CDR3 is 15 amino acids. CDR3 sequence: CASSLESGRVYGYTF. DNA of the CDR3: TGTGCCAGCAGCTTAGAATCGGGCAGGGTCTATGGCTACACCTTC.

The chain is built from TRBV6-5 and TRBJ1-3, with D unclear. The CDR3 is made up of 14 amino acids. V lost 5 bases and J 0 bases, leaving 8 bases between the germline ends. Germline CDR1 reads MNHEY; CDR2 reads SVGAGI. The CDR3 DNA follows: TGTGCCAGCAGTCAACACCTCTCTGGAAACACCATATATTTT. Translating gives CASSQHLSGNTIYF.

This clone was observed a handful of times. The rearrangement joins TRBV6-4 to TRBJ2-1; maybe TRBD2 (7 bases). Per germline, CDR1 MRHNA and CDR2 SNTAGT. V was clipped by 6 bases and J by 9 bases, with 15 bases between them. The CDR3 consists of 13 residues. The CDR3 DNA is TGTGCCAGCAGCGGGACGAGGGGGGGTGAGCAGTTCTTC. Translated, it gives CASSGTRGGEQFF.

The chain carries TRBV7-9 and TRBJ1-4; D is possibly TRBD1 (6 bases). The CDR3 contains 15 residues. Germline V gene data show CDR1 as SEHNR and CDR2 as FQNEAQ (reference sequence). V shed 4 bases and J shed 1 base, with 10 bases lying between them. DNA for the CDR3: TGTGCCAGCAGCTCCCAACAGGGAACTAATGAAAAACTGTTTTTT. Translation gives CASSSQQGTNEKLFF. The whole variable domain, remainder taken from reference TRBV7-9 and TRBJ1-4, is DTGVSQNPRHKITKRGQNVTFRCDPISEHNRLYWYRQTLGQGPEFLTYFQNEAQLEKSRLLSDRFSAERPKGSFSTLEIQRTEQGDSAMYLCASSSQQGTNEKLFFGSGTQLSVL.

The V and J genes are TRBV27 and TRBJ2-7, with TRBD2 identical over 8 bases. V lost 0 bases, J lost 0 bases, and 1 base stayed unmatched. The CDR3 spans 15 residues. Germline V lookup: CDR1 MNHEY, CDR2 SMNVEV (reference sequence). In DNA, the CDR3 is TGTGCCAGCAGTTTATCGGGGACTAGCTCCTACGAGCAGTACTTC. This translates into CASSLSGTSSYEQYF.

This clone was observed once. The genes are TRBV18 and TRBJ1-1; a possible D gene is TRBD1 (5 bases). Germline V gene sequence: CDR1 KGHSH, CDR2 LQKENI. The V and J ends lost 4 bases and 1 base respectively, with 13 bases between them. The CDR3 covers 15 residues. CDR3 sequence (DNA): TGTGCCAGCTCACTTACCTCGGACAAGAACACTGAAGCTTTCTTT. Protein: CASSLTSDKNTEAFF.

The chain carries TRBV5-1 and TRBJ1-3, with D perhaps matching TRBD1 (6 bases). Per the germline V gene, CDR1 is SGHRS and CDR2 is YFSETQ. The CDR3 contains 14 residues. V was clipped by 0 bases and J by 2 bases, with 6 bases between them. The CDR3 sequence: CASSLGTAGNTIYF. The CDR3, as DNA: TGCGCCAGCAGCTTGGGGACAGCTGGAAACACCATATATTTT.

This chain links TRBV6-1 with TRBJ2-1; 9 nucleotides agree with TRBD1. Germline V gene sequence: CDR1 MNHNS, CDR2 SASEGT. The V gene end was trimmed by 3 bases and the J gene end by 4 bases; junction bases not matched to a gene: 7. The CDR3 runs 16 residues. CDR3 loop: CASSDLRQGDYNEQFF. The CDR3 nucleotides are TGTGCCAGCAGTGACCTTCGACAGGGGGATTACAATGAGCAGTTCTTC.

The chain couples TRBV4-3 to TRBJ2-2, with a possible D match to TRBD1 (5 bases). The germline V gene has CDR1 LGHNA and CDR2 YSLEER. Trimming cost V 8 bases and J 2 bases, with 18 bases left between them. CDR3 length: 16 residues. The CDR3 here is CASSFQGWYNTGELFF. The CDR3 DNA reads as TGCGCCAGCTCCTTCCAGGGTTGGTATAACACCGGGGAGCTGTTTTTT.

The rearrangement links TRBV5-1 to TRBJ2-7; possibly TRBD1 for D (6 bases). CDR3 size: 14 residues. Germline assignment: CDR1 SGHRS and CDR2 YFSETQ. V was trimmed by 5 bases and J by 2 bases, leaving 14 bases between them. CDR3 loop: CASRRVGATYEQYF. The DNA for the CDR3 is TGCGCCAGCAGACGCGTGGGGGCGACCTACGAGCAGTACTTC.

This clone appeared a few times. The rearrangement links TRBV7-2 to TRBJ1-6; D remains unclear. Germline CDR1 is SGHTA and CDR2 is FQGNSA. The CDR3 contains 15 residues. The ends were cut back, 5 bases at V and 4 bases at J, with 12 bases in the middle. The CDR3: CASSPGLTYNSPLHF. The CDR3 DNA is TGTGCCAGCAGCCCCGGACTGACTTATAATTCACCCCTCCACTTT.